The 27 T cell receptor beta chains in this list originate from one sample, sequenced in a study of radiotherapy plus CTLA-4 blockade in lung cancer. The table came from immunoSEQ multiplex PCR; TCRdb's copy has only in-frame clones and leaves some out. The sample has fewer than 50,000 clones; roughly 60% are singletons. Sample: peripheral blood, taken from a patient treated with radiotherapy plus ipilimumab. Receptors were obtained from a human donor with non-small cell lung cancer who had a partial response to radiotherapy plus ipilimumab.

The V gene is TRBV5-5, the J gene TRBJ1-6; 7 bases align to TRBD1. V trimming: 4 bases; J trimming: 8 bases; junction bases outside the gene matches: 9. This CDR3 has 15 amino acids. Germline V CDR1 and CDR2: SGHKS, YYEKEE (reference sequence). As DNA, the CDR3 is TGTGCCAGCAGCCTCAGTAACACAGGGGATTCACCCCTCCACTTT. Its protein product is CASSLSNTGDSPLHF.

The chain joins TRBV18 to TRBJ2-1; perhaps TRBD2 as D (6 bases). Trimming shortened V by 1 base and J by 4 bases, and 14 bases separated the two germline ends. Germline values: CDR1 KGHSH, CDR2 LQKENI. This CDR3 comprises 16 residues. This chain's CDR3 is CASSPRQEGQYNEQFF. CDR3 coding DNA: TGTGCCAGCTCACCACGGCAGGAGGGCCAATACAATGAGCAGTTCTTC.

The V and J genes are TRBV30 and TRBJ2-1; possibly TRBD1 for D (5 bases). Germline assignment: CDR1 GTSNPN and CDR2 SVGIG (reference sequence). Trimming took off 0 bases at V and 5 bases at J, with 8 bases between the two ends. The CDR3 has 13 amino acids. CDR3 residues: CAWSVTGHNEQFF. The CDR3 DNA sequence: TGTGCCTGGAGTGTTACAGGCCACAATGAGCAGTTCTTC.

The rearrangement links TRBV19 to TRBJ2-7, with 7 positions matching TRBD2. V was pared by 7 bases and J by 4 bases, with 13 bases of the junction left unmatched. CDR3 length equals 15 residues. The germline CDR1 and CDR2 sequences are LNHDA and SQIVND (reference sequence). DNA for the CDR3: TGTGCCAGTACCCCCCGGGACGGGGGGTGGTACGAGCAGTACTTC. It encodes CASTPRDGGWYEQYF.

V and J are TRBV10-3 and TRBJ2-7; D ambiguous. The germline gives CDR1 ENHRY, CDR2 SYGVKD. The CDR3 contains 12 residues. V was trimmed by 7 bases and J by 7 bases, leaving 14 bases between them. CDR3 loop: CAITRRSGEQYF. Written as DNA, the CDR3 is TGTGCCATCACGAGGCGGTCCGGGGAGCAGTACTTC.

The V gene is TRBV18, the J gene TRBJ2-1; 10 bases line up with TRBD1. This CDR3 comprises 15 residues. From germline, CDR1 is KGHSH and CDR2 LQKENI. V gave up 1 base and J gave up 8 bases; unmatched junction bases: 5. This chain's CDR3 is CASSPRGTGVYEQFF. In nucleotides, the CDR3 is TGTGCCAGCTCACCACGTGGGACAGGGGTGTATGAGCAGTTCTTC.

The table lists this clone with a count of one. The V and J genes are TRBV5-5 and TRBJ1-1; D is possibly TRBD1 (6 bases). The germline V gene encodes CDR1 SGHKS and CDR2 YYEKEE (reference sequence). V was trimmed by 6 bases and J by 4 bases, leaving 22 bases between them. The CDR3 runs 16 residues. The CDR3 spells CASTLLRGTSVTEAFF. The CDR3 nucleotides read TGTGCCAGCACCCTTTTGAGGGGGACGTCGGTCACTGAAGCTTTCTTT. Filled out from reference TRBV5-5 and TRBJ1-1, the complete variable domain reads DAGVTQSPTHLIKTRGQQVTLRCSPISGHKSVSWYQQVLGQGPQFIFQYYEKEERGRGNFPDRFSARQFPNYSSELNVNALLLGDSALYLCASTLLRGTSVTEAFFGQGTRLTVV.

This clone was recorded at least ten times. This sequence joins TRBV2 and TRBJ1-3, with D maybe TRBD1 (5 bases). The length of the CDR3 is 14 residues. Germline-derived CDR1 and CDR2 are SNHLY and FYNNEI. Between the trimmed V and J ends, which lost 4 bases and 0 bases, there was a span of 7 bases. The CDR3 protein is CASSGQLSGNTIYF. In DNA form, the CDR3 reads TGTGCCAGCAGTGGACAGCTCTCTGGAAACACCATATATTTT.

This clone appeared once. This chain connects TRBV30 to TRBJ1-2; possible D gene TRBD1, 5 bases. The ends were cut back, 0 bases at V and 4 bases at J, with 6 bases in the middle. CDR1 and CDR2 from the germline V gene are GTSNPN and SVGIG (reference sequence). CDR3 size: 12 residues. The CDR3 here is CAWSVGGYGYTF. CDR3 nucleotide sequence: TGTGCCTGGAGTGTGGGGGGCTATGGCTACACCTTC.

DNA of the CDR3: TGTGCCAGCAGTGGGAATCTCCCGGGGGACTATGGCTACACCTTC. Protein sequence: CASSGNLPGDYGYTF. The V and J genes are TRBV25-1 and TRBJ1-2; D possibly corresponds to TRBD1 (5 bases). Germline CDR1 reads MGHDK; CDR2 reads SYGVNS. The CDR3 covers 15 residues. V lost 4 bases to trimming and J lost 3 bases, with 15 bases between them.

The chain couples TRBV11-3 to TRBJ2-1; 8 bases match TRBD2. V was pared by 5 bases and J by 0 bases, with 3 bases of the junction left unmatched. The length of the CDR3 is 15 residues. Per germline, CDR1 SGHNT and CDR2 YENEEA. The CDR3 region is CASSPSGSSYNEQFF. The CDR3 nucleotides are TGTGCCAGCAGCCCGAGCGGGAGCTCCTACAATGAGCAGTTCTTC.

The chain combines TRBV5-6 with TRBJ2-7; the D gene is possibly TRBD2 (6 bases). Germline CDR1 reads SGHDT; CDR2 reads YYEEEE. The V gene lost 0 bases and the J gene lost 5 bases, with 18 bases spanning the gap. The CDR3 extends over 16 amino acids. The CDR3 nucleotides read TGTGCCAGCAGCTTGGCTGGGACTCGCTTATTACACGAGCAGTACTTC. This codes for CASSLAGTRLLHEQYF.

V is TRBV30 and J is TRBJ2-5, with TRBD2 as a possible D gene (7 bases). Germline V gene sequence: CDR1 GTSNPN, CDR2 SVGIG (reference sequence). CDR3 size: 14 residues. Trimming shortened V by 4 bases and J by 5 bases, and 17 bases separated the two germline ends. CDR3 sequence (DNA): TGTGCCTGGAAAGCCGCCGGGGGGCCGGAGACCCAGTACTTC. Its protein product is CAWKAAGGPETQYF.

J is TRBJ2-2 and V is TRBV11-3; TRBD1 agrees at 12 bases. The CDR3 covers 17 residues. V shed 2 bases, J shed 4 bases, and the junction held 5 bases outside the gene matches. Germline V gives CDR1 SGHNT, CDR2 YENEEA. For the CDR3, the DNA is TGTGCCAGCAGCTTATGGGGACAGGGGGCAATCACCGGGGAGCTGTTTTTT. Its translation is CASSLWGQGAITGELFF.

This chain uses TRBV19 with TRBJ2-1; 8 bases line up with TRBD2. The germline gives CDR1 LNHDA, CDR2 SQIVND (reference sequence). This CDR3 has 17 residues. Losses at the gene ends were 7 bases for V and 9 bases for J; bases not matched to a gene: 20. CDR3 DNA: TGTGCCAGTATCTGCGGGGACGGAGCGGGGGCCTGTATTGAGCAGTTCTTC. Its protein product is CASICGDGAGACIEQFF. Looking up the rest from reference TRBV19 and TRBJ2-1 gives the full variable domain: DGGITQSPKYLFRKEGQNVTLSCEQNLNHDAMYWYRQDPGQGLRLIYYSQIVNDFQKGDIAEGYSVSREKKESFPLTVTSAQKNPTAFYLCASICGDGAGACIEQFFGPGTRLTVL.

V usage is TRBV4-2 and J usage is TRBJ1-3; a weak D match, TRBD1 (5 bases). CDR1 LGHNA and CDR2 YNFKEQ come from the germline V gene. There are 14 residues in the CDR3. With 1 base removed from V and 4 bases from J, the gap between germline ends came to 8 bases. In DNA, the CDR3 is TGTGCCAGCAGCCAAGGGACAACCGGAAACACCATATATTTT. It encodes CASSQGTTGNTIYF.

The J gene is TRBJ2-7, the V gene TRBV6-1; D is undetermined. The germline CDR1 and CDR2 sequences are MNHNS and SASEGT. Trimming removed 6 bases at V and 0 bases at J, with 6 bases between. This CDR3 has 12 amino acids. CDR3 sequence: CASSSGSYEQYF. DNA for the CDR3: TGTGCCAGCAGCTCAGGCTCCTACGAGCAGTACTTC.

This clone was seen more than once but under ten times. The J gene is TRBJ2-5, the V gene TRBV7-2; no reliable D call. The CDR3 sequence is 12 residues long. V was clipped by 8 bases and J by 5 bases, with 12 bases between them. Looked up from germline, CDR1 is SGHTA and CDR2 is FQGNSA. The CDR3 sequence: CASQARFETQYF. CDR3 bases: TGTGCCAGCCAGGCCCGCTTTGAGACCCAGTACTTC.

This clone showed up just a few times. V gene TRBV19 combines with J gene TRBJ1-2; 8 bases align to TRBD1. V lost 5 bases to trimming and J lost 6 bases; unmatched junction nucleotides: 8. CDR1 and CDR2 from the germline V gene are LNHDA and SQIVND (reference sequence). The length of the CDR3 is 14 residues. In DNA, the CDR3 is TGTGCCAGTAGTTTCCTGACAGGGGCGAATGGCTACACCTTC. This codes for CASSFLTGANGYTF.

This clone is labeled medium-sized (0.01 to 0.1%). CDR3 bases: TGTGCCAGCAGTGAAGCTGCCGGACTCCAGAGCACTGAAGCTTTCTTT. Its translation is CASSEAAGLQSTEAFF. The rearrangement uses TRBV2 and TRBJ1-1; unclear D gene. The germline V gene has CDR1 SNHLY and CDR2 FYNNEI. Trimming removed 0 bases from V and 4 bases from J, with 15 bases in between. The CDR3 contains 16 residues.

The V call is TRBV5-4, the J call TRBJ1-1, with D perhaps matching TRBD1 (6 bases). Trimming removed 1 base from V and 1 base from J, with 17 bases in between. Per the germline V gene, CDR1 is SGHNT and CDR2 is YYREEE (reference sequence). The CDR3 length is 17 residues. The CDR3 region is CASSLRRQVYGNTEAFF. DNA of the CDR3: TGTGCCAGCAGCTTGCGCCGACAGGTGTACGGGAACACTGAAGCTTTCTTT.

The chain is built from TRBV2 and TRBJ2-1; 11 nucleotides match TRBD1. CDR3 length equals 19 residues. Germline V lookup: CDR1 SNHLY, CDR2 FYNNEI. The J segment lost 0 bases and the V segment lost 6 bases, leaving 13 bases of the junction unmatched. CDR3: CASRDGTGGLGSSYNEQFF. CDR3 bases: TGTGCCAGCAGGGACGGGACAGGGGGTCTGGGTAGCTCCTACAATGAGCAGTTCTTC.

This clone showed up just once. The CDR3 is CASSPDLAVNTGELFF. Here the CDR3 DNA reads TGTGCCAGCTCACCGGACCTAGCGGTTAACACCGGGGAGCTGTTTTTT. The J gene is TRBJ2-2, the V gene TRBV18, with 7 bases fitting TRBD2. Germline CDR1 reads KGHSH; CDR2 reads LQKENI. This CDR3 spans 16 amino acids. J lost 2 bases, V lost 3 bases, and 6 bases had no gene match.

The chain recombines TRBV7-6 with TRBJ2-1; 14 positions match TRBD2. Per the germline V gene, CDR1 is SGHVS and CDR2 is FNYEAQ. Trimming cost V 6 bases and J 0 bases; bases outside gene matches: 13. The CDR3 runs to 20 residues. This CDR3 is CASSLFGGLAGESSYNEQFF. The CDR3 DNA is TGTGCCAGCAGTTTATTCGGGGGACTAGCGGGGGAGAGCTCCTACAATGAGCAGTTCTTC.

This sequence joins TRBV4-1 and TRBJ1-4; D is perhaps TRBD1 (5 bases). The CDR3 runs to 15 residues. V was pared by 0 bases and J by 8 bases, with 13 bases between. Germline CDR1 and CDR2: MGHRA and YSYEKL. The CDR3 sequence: CASSQDGGGEEKLFF. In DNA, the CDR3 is TGCGCCAGCAGCCAAGACGGGGGGGGTGAGGAAAAACTGTTTTTT.

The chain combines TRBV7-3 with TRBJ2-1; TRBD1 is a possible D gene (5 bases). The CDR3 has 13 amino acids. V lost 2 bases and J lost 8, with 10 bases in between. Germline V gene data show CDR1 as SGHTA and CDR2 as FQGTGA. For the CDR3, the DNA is TGTGCCAGCAGCTTATCTGGGGCAGATGAGCAGTTCTTC. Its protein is CASSLSGADEQFF.

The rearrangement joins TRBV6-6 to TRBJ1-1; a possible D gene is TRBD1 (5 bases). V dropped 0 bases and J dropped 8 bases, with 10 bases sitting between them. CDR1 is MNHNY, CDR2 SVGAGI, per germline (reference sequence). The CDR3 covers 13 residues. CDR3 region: CASSYSRRDEAFF. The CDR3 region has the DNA TGTGCCAGCAGTTACTCGAGGAGGGACGAAGCTTTCTTT.